This T cell receptor beta chain was retrieved from a study of cytotoxic CD8 clonotypes in ibrutinib-treated CLL. On the study more broadly: Among the patients, around 10 presented as relapsed/refractory and about 16 as treatment-naive; 17 showed unmutated IGHV. The sample average was approximately 260,000 productive templates and just under 95,000 productive rearrangements.

Germline assignment: CDR1 MGHDK and CDR2 SYGVNS. CDR3 size: 16 residues. The V segment lost 0 bases and the J segment 9 bases; nucleotides outside the gene matches: 12. The repertoire was sequenced with immunoSEQ multiplex PCR; TCRdb's copy has only in-frame clones and lacks some. Among 250,000 or so clones listed, 70% were seen once. The sample was PBMCs, taken after 24 months of ibrutinib treatment. The chain combines TRBV25-1 with TRBJ1-2; 8 bases map to TRBD1. The source of this sequence is a human donor with chronic lymphocytic leukemia. Here the CDR3 DNA reads TGTGCCAGCAGTGAATATACCCCAGACAGGGGTTCTTGCTACACCTTC. As protein: CASSEYTPDRGSCYTF.